This TCR beta chain was retrieved from a study of blood T cell repertoires in COVID-19. Across the whole study: The United States, Italy and Spain were the sources of the acute and convalescent COVID-19 samples. PBMCs, B-cell-depleted T cells, or T cells were the source of the cDNA or gDNA that made up the material.

Among Cohort 3 donors, those recovered had two negative PCRs, clearance, or symptom resolution. V dropped 5 bases and J dropped 7 bases, with 8 bases sitting between them. Germline values: CDR1 MNHEY, CDR2 SVGAGI. The CDR3 extends over 12 amino acids. The table came from immunoSEQ multiplex PCR; TCRdb's copy has only in-frame clones and leaves some out. The sample yields 300,000 to 350,000 clones, around nine tenths seen once. This sequence joins TRBV6-5 and TRBJ1-4; D not resolved. The receptor's source is a man younger than 45 who had recovered from COVID-19. Sequencing was done on a sample of PBMCs or T cells enriched from blood (not recorded which). The CDR3 reads CASSNYGEKLFF. The CDR3, as DNA: TGTGCCAGCAGTAACTACGGTGAAAAACTGTTTTTT.